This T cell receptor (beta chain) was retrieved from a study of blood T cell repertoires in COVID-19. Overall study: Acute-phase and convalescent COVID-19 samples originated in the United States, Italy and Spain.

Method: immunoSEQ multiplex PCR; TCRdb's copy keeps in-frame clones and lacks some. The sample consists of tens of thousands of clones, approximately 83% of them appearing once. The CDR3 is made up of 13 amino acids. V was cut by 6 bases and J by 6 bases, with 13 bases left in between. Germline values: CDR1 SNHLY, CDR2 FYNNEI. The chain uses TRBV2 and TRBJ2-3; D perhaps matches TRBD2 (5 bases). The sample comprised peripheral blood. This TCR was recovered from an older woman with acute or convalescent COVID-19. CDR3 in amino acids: CASRDFRGDTQYF. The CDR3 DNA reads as TGTGCCAGCAGGGACTTCCGCGGGGATACGCAGTATTTT.